These T cell receptor beta chains were read from a single sample in a study of early T cells in non-severe SARS-CoV-2 infection. Each CDR3 protein gets one entry after TCRdb re-called the 5' RACE reads with MiXCR. The sample consists of roughly 30,000 distinct CDR3 sequences, approximately 6% of them appearing once. The sequencing here drew on whole blood, taken at baseline. The source is an adult who was a healthcare worker with PCR-confirmed SARS-CoV-2 infection or an uninfected control (not recorded which). Both conserved end residues are part of each CDR3. A D gene is named only where the DNA matches it firmly. Not every row has a clone size; where given, it reads once, few, many or a size class.

TRBV20-1,TRBD2,TRBJ2-3,many,TGCAGTGCTAGAGATGTGAGCGGGGGGGCTAGAGATACGCAGTATTTT,CSARDVSGGARDTQYF
TRBV3-1,.,TRBJ2-7,.,TGTGCCAGCAGCCAAGGCCCGGGGCGGCAATACGAGCAGTACTTC,CASSQGPGRQYEQYF
TRBV11-2,.,TRBJ2-5,once,TGTGCCAGCAGCCTAGCAAGGCCTCGAGAGACCCAGTACTTC,CASSLARPRETQYF
TRBV7-3,TRBD1,TRBJ2-5,many,TGTGCCAGCAGCGCAACCGGGACAGTTCAAGAGACCCAGTACTTC,CASSATGTVQETQYF
TRBV5-6,.,TRBJ2-3,many,TGTGCCAGCAGCAGCACAGGGACAGATACGCAGTATTTT,CASSSTGTDTQYF
TRBV3-1,.,TRBJ2-7,many,TGTGCCAGCAGCCAAGCTCTTACATACTCCTACGAGCAGTACTTC,CASSQALTYSYEQYF
TRBV5-4,.,TRBJ1-2,many,TGTGCCAGCAGCTTGGTCCCAGAAGCCTATGGCTACACCTTC,CASSLVPEAYGYTF
TRBV13,.,TRBJ1-1,many,TGTGCCAGCAGCTTAGGGGTCACGAGCTACACTGAAGCTTTCTTT,CASSLGVTSYTEAFF
TRBV4-1,.,TRBJ2-1,many,TGCGCCAGCAGCCACCTGGACATCATGACCTACAATGAGCAGTTCTTC,CASSHLDIMTYNEQFF
TRBV6-1,.,TRBJ2-1,few,TGTGCCAGCCTAGCGTTAAGTTACAATGAGCAGTTCTTC,CASLALSYNEQFF
TRBV7-2,.,TRBJ2-4,many,TGTGCCAGCAGCCCCGGAGTGCAAAACATTCAGTACTTC,CASSPGVQNIQYF
TRBV18,TRBD1,TRBJ2-7,.,TGTGCCAGCTCACCAGAGGGGGCCGAGCAGTACTTC,CASSPEGAEQYF
TRBV18,.,TRBJ2-5,many,TGTGCCAGCTCACCACCGGGCAGGGGGACTCAAGAGACCCAGTACTTC,CASSPPGRGTQETQYF
TRBV20-1,.,TRBJ2-3,many,TGCAGTGCTAGAGGGTCCTCGTCTGACTCGTTTTATACGCAGTATTTT,CSARGSSSDSFYTQYF
TRBV20-1,TRBD2,TRBJ2-1,many,TGCAGTGCTACGGGACTAGCGGGGGGGCAGTACAATGAGCAGTTCTTC,CSATGLAGGQYNEQFF
TRBV20-1,.,TRBJ2-2,many,TGCAGTGCGGCATCGAACACCGGGGAGCTGTTTTTT,CSAASNTGELFF
TRBV7-2,TRBD1,TRBJ2-3,many,TGTGCCAGCAGCTTCCTCGGACAGGCGGCAGATACGCAGTATTTT,CASSFLGQAADTQYF
TRBV28,TRBD1,TRBJ2-7,.,TGTGCCAGCAGATCAGCGGGACAGGGATTCTACGAGCAGTACTTC,CASRSAGQGFYEQYF
TRBV15,.,TRBJ1-4,many,TGTGCCACCAGTCGGACAACCCCCACGGGTGGAAAACTGTTTTTT,CATSRTTPTGGKLFF
TRBV2,.,TRBJ2-3,many,TGTGCCAGCAGTGGACGACAGGGCACAGATACGCAGTATTTT,CASSGRQGTDTQYF
TRBV5-1,.,TRBJ2-7,many,TGCGCCAGCAGCAATGAGGGCCCCGGGGAGCAGTACTTC,CASSNEGPGEQYF
TRBV2,TRBD1,TRBJ1-2,.,TGTGCCAGCAGTGAAGGGGTCAGGGGGCCTGGCTACACCTTC,CASSEGVRGPGYTF
TRBV20-1,.,TRBJ1-1,many,TGCAGTGCTAGAGATCCTACAGGGAACACTGAAGCTTTCTTT,CSARDPTGNTEAFF
TRBV24-1,.,TRBJ2-1,many,TGTGCCACCAGTGATTTCGCGACAAACTACAATGAGCAGTTCTTC,CATSDFATNYNEQFF
TRBV28,.,TRBJ2-7,many,TGTGCCAGCAGTTTCGGGCTAGCGAGAGGACAGCAGTACTTC,CASSFGLARGQQYF
TRBV6-2/TRBV6-3,TRBD2,TRBJ2-1,many,TGTGCCAGCAGTTACTCGGACCATAGGACTAGGGCGCCGTTCTTC,CASSYSDHRTRAPFF
TRBV5-1,.,TRBJ2-3,.,TGCGCCAGCAGCTCCGGCCCAGGGGCAGATACGCAGTATTTT,CASSSGPGADTQYF
TRBV5-1,TRBD1,TRBJ1-2,many,TGCGCCAGCAGCTCGACAGGGGGCGAAAAGAGAGGCTACACCTTC,CASSSTGGEKRGYTF